These T cell receptor beta chains were read from a single sample in a study of shared clonotypes between healthy human individuals. Data came from immunoSEQ multiplex PCR; TCRdb stores just in-frame clones and leaves some out. The table lists 450,000 to 500,000 clones, approximately 79% of them singletons. Sequenced: PBMCs. The source is a woman aged 40 to 50 in good health. Some clones in this sample may be carry-over from other donors' samples. Both conserved end residues are part of each CDR3. D genes are given only for firm matches. The size field is filled for only some rows; it gives once, few, many or a size class.

d_gene: TRBD2; v_gene: TRBV5-1; abundance: once; j_gene: TRBJ2-1; CDR3nt: TGCGCCAGCAGCGTCTATAGGACTAGCGGGGATGAGCAGTTCTTC; CDR3aa: CASSVYRTSGDEQFF
d_gene: TRBD2; v_gene: TRBV19; abundance: NA; j_gene: TRBJ2-7; CDR3nt: TGTGCCAGTAGTTCTCCGGGACTAGCCTACGAGCAGTACTTC; CDR3aa: CASSSPGLAYEQYF
d_gene: TRBD1; v_gene: TRBV6-4; abundance: NA; j_gene: TRBJ1-2; CDR3nt: TGTGCCAGCAGTGACTCGGCAGGGGGGTATGGCTACACCTTC; CDR3aa: CASSDSAGGYGYTF
d_gene: NA; v_gene: TRBV11-2; abundance: NA; j_gene: TRBJ2-4; CDR3nt: TGTGCCAGCAGCTTAGACACTATACGGAGTCTAGCCAAAAACATTCAGTACTTC; CDR3aa: CASSLDTIRSLAKNIQYF
d_gene: TRBD2; v_gene: TRBV5-1; abundance: NA; j_gene: TRBJ2-5; CDR3nt: TGCGCCAGCAGCCCGATAGCGGGAGGTAGGGAGACCCAGTACTTC; CDR3aa: CASSPIAGGRETQYF
d_gene: NA; v_gene: TRBV10-3; abundance: NA; j_gene: TRBJ1-1; CDR3nt: TGTGCCATCAGTGAGAAAGAACGCCTTGAAGCTTTCTTT; CDR3aa: CAISEKERLEAFF
d_gene: NA; v_gene: TRBV5-1; abundance: NA; j_gene: TRBJ2-1; CDR3nt: TGCGCCAGCAGCTTGGCCACAGGGATAAAAAACAATGAGCAGTTCTTC; CDR3aa: CASSLATGIKNNEQFF
d_gene: NA; v_gene: TRBV11-3; abundance: NA; j_gene: TRBJ2-1; CDR3nt: TGTGCCAGCAGCTTATTCGGTCAGGGGAATGAGCAGTTCTTC; CDR3aa: CASSLFGQGNEQFF
d_gene: TRBD1; v_gene: TRBV19; abundance: NA; j_gene: TRBJ1-5; CDR3nt: TGTGCCAGTAGTATCGGGACAGGGTTCAATCAGCCCCAGCATTTT; CDR3aa: CASSIGTGFNQPQHF
d_gene: NA; v_gene: TRBV7-8; abundance: NA; j_gene: TRBJ2-5; CDR3nt: TGTGCCAGCAGCCCTACCCCGGGTGGGACCCAGTACTTC; CDR3aa: CASSPTPGGTQYF
d_gene: TRBD1; v_gene: TRBV5-1; abundance: many; j_gene: TRBJ2-3; CDR3nt: TGCGCCAGCAGTCCCGGGACAGGGGGCGCAGATACGCAGTATTTT; CDR3aa: CASSPGTGGADTQYF
d_gene: NA; v_gene: TRBV5-1; abundance: NA; j_gene: TRBJ1-1; CDR3nt: TGCGCCAGCAGCTTGGCCGACGAGGTGAACACTGAAGCTTTCTTT; CDR3aa: CASSLADEVNTEAFF
d_gene: NA; v_gene: TRBV4-1; abundance: NA; j_gene: TRBJ2-7; CDR3nt: TGCGCCAGCAGCCCCTCCGTAATCTACGAGCAGTACTTC; CDR3aa: CASSPSVIYEQYF
d_gene: NA; v_gene: TRBV18; abundance: NA; j_gene: TRBJ2-1; CDR3nt: TGTGCCAGCTCACCCGGGACCCTCGATGAGCAGTTCTTC; CDR3aa: CASSPGTLDEQFF
d_gene: TRBD2; v_gene: TRBV7-8; abundance: few; j_gene: TRBJ2-7; CDR3nt: TGTGCCAGCAGCTTAGCGGCGGGAGGGTCCTACGAGCAGTACTTC; CDR3aa: CASSLAAGGSYEQYF